This TCR beta chain derives from a study of memory CD4+ T cells and cytomegalovirus serostatus. Study-level findings and limits: A US-trained random forest predicted CMV serostatus with median AUC around 0.91. Suggested: most of the CMV-linked TCR signature lies in CD4+ memory cells.

The data were produced by immunoSEQ multiplex PCR, yet TCRdb's version contains in-frame clones alone and is incomplete. The top ten hold about 0.79% of the sample, which has 35,000 to 45,000 clones, 75% to 85% seen once. This CDR3 contains 12 residues. Germline CDR1 is MNHNS and CDR2 is SASEGT. With 6 bases removed from V and 5 bases from J, the gap between germline ends came to 8 bases. This clone was detected only a few times. Its antigen is currently unknown. The sort gate was single viable CD3+CD4+CD8-CD45RO+ cells for memory CD4+ T cells. Donors' CMV status reflects serum IgG against pp150, pp28, p38, p52. CD4+ T cells were isolated by positive magnetic selection.

The chain has TRBV6-1 and TRBJ2-1, with D perhaps matching TRBD2 (5 bases). Source material: memory CD4+ T cells from blood. This TCR was sampled from an adult in good health and CMV-seronegative. Here the CDR3 DNA reads TGTGCCAGCAGAGGACTCAACAATGAGCAGTTCTTC. Protein sequence: CASRGLNNEQFF.